Below, 20 T cell receptor beta chains from the same sample are listed, as sequenced in a study of radiotherapy plus CTLA-4 blockade in lung cancer listed by TCRdb under 2018. The library was prepared using the immunoSEQ multiplex PCR assay. Imported from immuneACCESS, the table was reduced by TCRdb to in-frame sequences with V and J called. These copies leave out some clones; in studies compared against another copy, an unresolved V gene accounts for under half, and the cause of the remainder is not known. The sample records tens of thousands of clones, more than 60% of which are singletons. The ten most abundant clones make up under 8% of the sample. Material: peripheral blood, obtained from a patient treated with radiotherapy plus ipilimumab. The origin of the receptors is a human donor with non-small cell lung cancer who had stable disease on radiotherapy plus ipilimumab.

This clone was recorded once. V gene TRBV19 combines with J gene TRBJ2-6; 7 nucleotides agree with TRBD1. The CDR3 length is 17 residues. Germline CDR1 and CDR2: LNHDA and SQIVND (reference sequence). V shed 1 base and J 0 bases; nucleotides not matched to a gene: 3. The CDR3 reads CASSIGTGSSGANVLTF. Here the CDR3 DNA reads TGTGCCAGTAGTATAGGGACAGGCTCCTCTGGGGCCAACGTCCTGACTTTC.

J is TRBJ1-2 and V is TRBV7-2; D remains unclear. V was pared by 0 bases and J by 4 bases, with 9 bases between. From germline, CDR1 is SGHTA and CDR2 FQGNSA. The CDR3 spans 14 residues. The CDR3, as DNA: TGTGCCAGCAGCTTAGCGCCTAACAGCTATGGCTACACCTTC. This sequence encodes CASSLAPNSYGYTF.

The V and J genes are TRBV19 and TRBJ1-2, with D unclear. Germline V gene sequence: CDR1 LNHDA, CDR2 SQIVND (reference sequence). The CDR3 contains 13 residues. V lost 0 bases and J lost 2, with 4 bases in between. The CDR3 nucleotides are TGTGCCAGTAGTATAGAGGGGAACTATGGCTACACCTTC. As protein: CASSIEGNYGYTF. Drawing the rest from reference TRBV19 and TRBJ1-2, the complete variable domain is DGGITQSPKYLFRKEGQNVTLSCEQNLNHDAMYWYRQDPGQGLRLIYYSQIVNDFQKGDIAEGYSVSREKKESFPLTVTSAQKNPTAFYLCASSIEGNYGYTFGSGTRLTVV.

V usage is TRBV5-4 and J usage is TRBJ2-7, with 12 positions matching TRBD1. Germline V CDR1 and CDR2: SGHNT, YYREEE (reference sequence). V shed 4 bases, J shed 4 bases, and the junction held 3 bases outside the gene matches. This CDR3 has 14 residues. The CDR3 DNA sequence: TGTGCCAGCAGCCCGGGACAGGGGGCATACGAGCAGTACTTC. Translating it yields CASSPGQGAYEQYF.

The gene calls are TRBV18 and TRBJ1-5; the match to TRBD1 covers 10 bases. The CDR3 contains 17 residues. V dropped 6 bases and J dropped 2; count of bases not matched to a gene: 10. From germline, CDR1 is KGHSH and CDR2 LQKENI. In DNA, the CDR3 is TGTGCCAGCTCGCCCGGGGGCGGGACAGGGGGCAATCAGCCCCAGCATTTT. Its protein is CASSPGGGTGGNQPQHF.

The chain couples TRBV14 to TRBJ1-1; D may be TRBD1 (5 bases). Looked up from germline, CDR1 is SGHDN and CDR2 is FVKESK. The length of the CDR3 is 12 residues. V gave up 6 bases and J gave up 6 bases, with 11 bases separating them. CDR3 residues: CASRDWGAEAFF. DNA of the CDR3: TGTGCCAGCAGGGATTGGGGCGCTGAAGCTTTCTTT.

The table lists this clone with a count of one. This sequence joins TRBV28 and TRBJ1-5; no firm D call. Germline assignment: CDR1 MDHEN and CDR2 SYDVKM. V was clipped by 5 bases and J by 3 bases, with 11 bases between them. There are 14 residues in the CDR3. The CDR3 sequence: CASSARLANQPQHF. The DNA for the CDR3 is TGTGCCAGCAGTGCCCGACTAGCCAATCAGCCCCAGCATTTT.

This clone was seen once. This sequence joins TRBV4-1 and TRBJ2-7; maybe TRBD1 (6 bases). The CDR3 runs to 15 residues. The germline CDR1 and CDR2 sequences are MGHRA and YSYEKL. V was pared by 0 bases and J by 2 bases, with 11 bases between. The CDR3 region is CASSQEGAGPYEQYF. The CDR3, as DNA: TGCGCCAGCAGCCAAGAGGGGGCAGGCCCCTACGAGCAGTACTTC.

CDR3 coding DNA: TGTGCCAGCTGCAGGGTTTTCGCGAACTATGGCTACACCTTC. It codes for CASCRVFANYGYTF. The chain employs TRBV6-4 and TRBJ1-2, with D possibly being TRBD1 (5 bases). The CDR3 runs to 14 residues. Trimming took off 8 bases at V and 2 bases at J, with 15 bases between the two ends. Per germline, CDR1 MRHNA and CDR2 SNTAGT.

The V and J genes are TRBV6-1 and TRBJ2-1, with 7 bases that match TRBD1. CDR1 and CDR2 from the germline V gene are MNHNS and SASEGT. Unmatched junction bases numbered 6, after V lost 2 bases and J lost 8 bases. The CDR3 spans 14 residues. The chain's CDR3 is CASSEISGGHEQFF. The CDR3 DNA reads as TGTGCCAGCAGTGAAATCTCAGGGGGTCATGAGCAGTTCTTC.

V usage is TRBV6-1 and J usage is TRBJ2-5, with a possible D match to TRBD2 (6 bases). Trimming removed 7 bases at V and 9 bases at J, with 18 bases between. This CDR3 contains 13 residues. Germline CDR1 is MNHNS and CDR2 is SASEGT. The CDR3 spells CASTNSGSEAQYF. As DNA, the CDR3 is TGTGCCAGCACGAATAGCGGTTCTGAGGCCCAGTACTTC.

V usage is TRBV5-1 and J usage is TRBJ1-3, with D possibly matching TRBD1 (5 bases). From germline, CDR1 is SGHRS and CDR2 YFSETQ. Trimming took off 3 bases at V and 4 bases at J, with 11 bases between the two ends. This CDR3 region has 14 residues. CDR3 amino acids: CASSSGTDGNTIYF. The CDR3 DNA is TGCGCCAGCAGCTCCGGGACTGACGGAAACACCATATATTTT.

The V gene is TRBV2, the J gene TRBJ1-5; D not resolved. The V and J ends lost 7 bases and 0 bases respectively, with 19 bases between them. The CDR3 loop spans 17 amino acids. Germline V gives CDR1 SNHLY, CDR2 FYNNEI. The CDR3: CASTREGAGNSNQPQHF. CDR3 nucleotides: TGTGCCAGCACCAGAGAGGGTGCGGGGAATAGCAATCAGCCCCAGCATTTT.

The gene calls are TRBV6-5 and TRBJ1-1; 8 nucleotides match TRBD1. Germline CDR1 MNHEY, CDR2 SVGAGI. The CDR3 extends over 14 amino acids. The trim removed 7 bases at V and 4 bases at J, leaving 8 bases unmatched. CDR3 amino acids: CASISQGALTEAFF. CDR3 DNA: TGTGCCAGCATCTCGCAGGGGGCGCTCACTGAAGCTTTCTTT.

As to this clone: Relative to the germline gene, one junction end is altered; a read error may explain this. The V gene is TRBV10-3, the J gene TRBJ2-3; 10 nucleotides align to TRBD2. CDR3 size: 15 residues. Germline assignment: CDR1 ENHRY and CDR2 SYGVKD. CDR3 nucleotides: TGTGCCATCAGTCAGTCTAGCGGGGGTGGAGATACGCAGTATTTT. It codes for CAISQSSGGGDTQYF.

This chain uses TRBV11-2 with TRBJ2-1; 7 nucleotides match TRBD1. This CDR3 is built from 16 residues. Germline CDR1 SGHAT, CDR2 FQNNGV. Unmatched junction bases numbered 13, after V lost 5 bases and J lost 6 bases. The CDR3 is CASSNRQGTGRNEQFF. The DNA for the CDR3 is TGTGCCAGCAGCAACCGACAGGGTACCGGGCGCAATGAGCAGTTCTTC.

The chain combines TRBV6-1 with TRBJ1-5; a possible D gene is TRBD1 (5 bases). Trimming took off 7 bases at V and 5 bases at J, with 15 bases between the two ends. This CDR3 contains 14 residues. CDR1 is MNHNS and CDR2 is SASEGT in the germline V gene. Here the CDR3 DNA reads TGTGCCAGCAACCCCAGGGTGACGGATCAGCCCCAGCATTTT. Amino acids: CASNPRVTDQPQHF.

The chain combines TRBV15 with TRBJ2-2; 11 nucleotides agree with TRBD2. Trimming at V came to 5 bases and at J to 1 base, leaving 9 bases not matched to a gene. Germline assignment: CDR1 LNHNV and CDR2 YYDKDF (reference sequence). The CDR3 length is 18 residues. The CDR3 region has the DNA TGTGCCACCAGCGTGTGGCTAGCGGGGGGCTGGAACACCGGGGAGCTGTTTTTT. It is translated as CATSVWLAGGWNTGELFF. Full variable domain (remainder filled in from reference TRBV15 and TRBJ2-2): DAMVIQNPRYQVTQFGKPVTLSCSQTLNHNVMYWYQQKSSQAPKLLFHYYDKDFNNEADTPDNFQSRRPNTSFCFLDIRSPGLGDTAMYLCATSVWLAGGWNTGELFFGEGSRLTVL.

This clone was detected only once. This chain connects TRBV6-1 to TRBJ2-3; no clear D. With 6 bases removed from V and 5 bases from J, the gap between germline ends came to 9 bases. The CDR3 is made up of 12 amino acids. Germline V lookup: CDR1 MNHNS, CDR2 SASEGT. The CDR3 loop is CASSAIRDTQYF. In nucleotides, the CDR3 is TGTGCCAGCAGCGCAATTCGAGATACGCAGTATTTT.

The chain links TRBV18 to TRBJ1-2; maybe TRBD1 (6 bases). Germline V CDR1 and CDR2: KGHSH, LQKENI. The length of the CDR3 is 14 residues. Trimming left V 0 bases short and J 8 bases short, with 13 bases between. The CDR3 DNA is TGTGCCAGCTCACCACCGATAGACAGGCGAGGCTACACCTTC. Translated: CASSPPIDRRGYTF.